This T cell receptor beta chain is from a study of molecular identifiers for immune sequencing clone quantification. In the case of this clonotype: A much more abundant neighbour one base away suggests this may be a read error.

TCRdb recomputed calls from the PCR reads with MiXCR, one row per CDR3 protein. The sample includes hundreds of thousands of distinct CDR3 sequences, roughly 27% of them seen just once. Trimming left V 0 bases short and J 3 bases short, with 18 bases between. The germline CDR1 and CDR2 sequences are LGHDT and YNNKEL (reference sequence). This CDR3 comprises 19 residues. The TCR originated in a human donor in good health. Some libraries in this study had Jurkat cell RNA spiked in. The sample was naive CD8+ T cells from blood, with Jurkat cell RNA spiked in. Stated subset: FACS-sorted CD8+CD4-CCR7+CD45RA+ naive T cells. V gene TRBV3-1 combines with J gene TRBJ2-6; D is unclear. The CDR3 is CASSQEAGRSVRGANVLTF. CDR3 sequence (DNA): TGTGCCAGCAGCCAAGAGGCTGGCAGGAGCGTTCGTGGGGCCAACGTCCTGACTTTC.